This TCR beta chain emerged from a study of blood T cell repertoires in COVID-19. The overall study: Sites across the United States, Italy and Spain contributed samples from acute and convalescent COVID-19. PBMCs, B-cell-depleted T cells, or T cells were the source of the cDNA or gDNA that made up the material.

The authors' processing: How many nucleated cells were present was estimated from reference gene primer amplification. TCRdb's table, derived via immunoSEQ multiplex PCR, lists solely in-frame clones and lacks some. V, J and clone size were drawn from that table, and D and trimming were deduced from the DNA. Of 80,000 to 100,000 clones listed, approximately 86% were seen once; the top ten hold about 20%. The CDR3 contains 15 residues. The germline CDR1 and CDR2 sequences are SNHLY and FYNNEI. V dropped 4 bases and J dropped 9; count of bases not matched to a gene: 7. The TCR sequence derives from a woman older than 75 in a cohort sampled during active or convalescent COVID-19. The sequencing input was peripheral blood. This sequence joins TRBV2 and TRBJ2-1; 12 positions agree with TRBD2. The CDR3 spells CASSVRLAGVGEQFF. The DNA for the CDR3 is TGTGCCAGCAGTGTGCGACTAGCGGGAGTCGGTGAGCAGTTCTTC.